The 4 T cell receptor beta chains below were found in one sample sequenced in a study of radiation and T cells in renal cell carcinoma. Here immunoSEQ multiplex PCR was the method, and the copy in TCRdb shows in-frame clones only, minus some. This table holds about 15,000 clones, roughly three fifths found once. Documented treatment: treatment-naive control, cytoreductive nephrectomy. The sample here was tumor tissue, taken from a patient whose treatment was nephrectomy without radiotherapy. These receptors were taken from a man aged 45-65 years with renal cell carcinoma.

The rearrangement uses TRBV7-9 and TRBJ2-7; D unresolved. Germline CDR1 SEHNR, CDR2 FQNEAQ (reference sequence). The CDR3 totals 12 residues. V lost 4 bases and J 5 bases, leaving 9 bases between the germline ends. CDR3 loop: CASSSTLDEQYF. The CDR3 DNA reads as TGTGCCAGCAGCTCTACTCTTGACGAGCAGTACTTC.

The chain recombines TRBV5-1 with TRBJ2-1, with D hard to call. The germline V gene has CDR1 SGHRS and CDR2 YFSETQ. This CDR3 is 16 amino acids long. Trimming removed 4 bases at V and 4 bases at J, with 18 bases between. The CDR3 nucleotides read TGCGCCAGCAGCCTACGCTGGCGGAAGACATACAATGAGCAGTTCTTC. This gives the protein CASSLRWRKTYNEQFF.

This clone showed up just once. V gene TRBV6-5 combines with J gene TRBJ1-1, with D perhaps TRBD1 (5 bases). CDR3 length: 14 residues. Trimming took off 5 bases at V and 4 bases at J, with 14 bases between the two ends. CDR1 is MNHEY and CDR2 is SVGAGI in the germline V gene. The CDR3 protein is CASSPTRGSTEAFF. CDR3 nucleotides: TGTGCCAGCAGTCCAACCCGGGGGTCCACTGAAGCTTTCTTT.

The rearrangement links TRBV29-1 to TRBJ2-1; 10 bases map to TRBD2. Germline V gene lookup returns CDR1 SQVTM and CDR2 ANQGSEA. The CDR3 spans 14 residues. After removal of 4 bases from V and 9 bases from J, the junction contained 9 bases not matched to a gene. CDR3 loop: CSVVGGLAGVEQFF. In nucleotides, the CDR3 is TGCAGCGTTGTGGGCGGGCTAGCGGGAGTTGAGCAGTTCTTC.